These T cell receptor beta chains were read from a single sample in a study of somatic mutations in cytotoxic T cells in rheumatoid arthritis. The method was immunoSEQ multiplex PCR; TCRdb's version includes in-frame clones alone and lacks a portion of them. The profile covers more than 15,000 clones, with 80% appearing a single time and about 9.4% taken by the ten largest. The sequenced sample was CD8+ T cells sorted from blood. The receptor set was obtained from an adult with rheumatoid arthritis. The CDR3 runs from the conserved cysteine through the conserved F or W. Each record gives: clone size, D gene, J gene, V gene, CDR3 DNA, CDR3 protein. D genes are given only for firm matches. Where a row states a size, it is once, few, many or the class of an expanded clone; other rows omit it.

clone_size: NA
d_call: TRBD1
j_call: TRBJ1-2
v_call: TRBV27
cdr3_nt: TGTGCCAGCGGTCCGGGACAGTATGGCTACACCTTC
cdr3_aa: CASGPGQYGYTF

clone_size: NA
d_call: TRBD2
j_call: TRBJ2-3
v_call: TRBV7-9
cdr3_nt: TGTGCCAGCAGCTTAGTCGGGGGGGCCACAGATACGCAGTATTTT
cdr3_aa: CASSLVGGATDTQYF

clone_size: NA
d_call: NA
j_call: TRBJ2-7
v_call: TRBV6-1
cdr3_nt: TGTGCCTCTGGGGGACCGGTCTCCTACGAGCAGTACTTC
cdr3_aa: CASGGPVSYEQYF

clone_size: NA
d_call: NA
j_call: TRBJ1-1
v_call: TRBV6-1
cdr3_nt: TGTGCCAGCAGCGCGACAGTGGACACTGAAGCTTTCTTT
cdr3_aa: CASSATVDTEAFF

clone_size: NA
d_call: NA
j_call: TRBJ2-2
v_call: TRBV9
cdr3_nt: TGTGCCAGCAGCGTAGCCGGCACCGGGGAGCTGTTTTTT
cdr3_aa: CASSVAGTGELFF

clone_size: NA
d_call: TRBD1
j_call: TRBJ2-7
v_call: TRBV6-6
cdr3_nt: TGTGCCAGCAGCCCAGGGGGCGCGTCCTACGAGCAGTACTTC
cdr3_aa: CASSPGGASYEQYF

clone_size: NA
d_call: NA
j_call: TRBJ2-7
v_call: TRBV7-6
cdr3_nt: TGTGCCAGCAGCTTAACACAAGGGGAGCAGTACTTC
cdr3_aa: CASSLTQGEQYF

clone_size: NA
d_call: NA
j_call: TRBJ1-1
v_call: TRBV12-5
cdr3_nt: TGTGCTAGTGGTTTGCGGAGGACTGGGGGATGGAACACTGAAGCTTTCTTT
cdr3_aa: CASGLRRTGGWNTEAFF

clone_size: few
d_call: NA
j_call: TRBJ2-2
v_call: TRBV5-5
cdr3_nt: TGTGCCAGCAGCTTCTACAGGGAACCCACCGGGGAGCTGTTTTTT
cdr3_aa: CASSFYREPTGELFF

clone_size: NA
d_call: NA
j_call: TRBJ1-1
v_call: TRBV7-6
cdr3_nt: TGTGCCAGCAGCCCGGCAGGGCTGGACACTGAAGCTTTCTTT
cdr3_aa: CASSPAGLDTEAFF

clone_size: once
d_call: NA
j_call: TRBJ1-2
v_call: TRBV4-2
cdr3_nt: TGTGCCAGCAGCCCCCGGGGGGGATGGGCCTATGGCTACACCTTC
cdr3_aa: CASSPRGGWAYGYTF

clone_size: NA
d_call: TRBD1
j_call: TRBJ2-3
v_call: TRBV6-5
cdr3_nt: TGTGCCAGCAGCGAAAACAGGGGCGGCACAGATACGCAGTATTTT
cdr3_aa: CASSENRGGTDTQYF

clone_size: NA
d_call: NA
j_call: TRBJ2-7
v_call: TRBV2
cdr3_nt: TGTGCCAGCAGACAGGTTACCTACGAGCAGTACTTC
cdr3_aa: CASRQVTYEQYF

clone_size: NA
d_call: NA
j_call: TRBJ2-1
v_call: TRBV2
cdr3_nt: TGTGCCAGCAGTCCTGGGGGGGCCTCCTACAATGAGCAGTTCTTC
cdr3_aa: CASSPGGASYNEQFF

clone_size: medium-sized
d_call: TRBD1
j_call: TRBJ2-7
v_call: TRBV6-7
cdr3_nt: TGTGCCAGCAGTTACTGGACAGGTGGTGGGCAGTACTTC
cdr3_aa: CASSYWTGGGQYF